This T cell receptor beta chain was sequenced during a study of OX40 agonist ivuxolimab in advanced cancers. Turning to the study itself: Participants could have had prior anti-PD-1, anti-PD-L1 or anti-CTLA-4 therapy, and 40% had some.

Samples were taken at baseline and on day 1 of cycles 4 and 7. CDR1 and CDR2 (germline): MGHRA, YSYEKL. The V gene end was trimmed by 1 base and the J gene end by 3 bases; junction bases not matched to a gene: 8. CDR3 length equals 16 residues. Measured with immunoSEQ multiplex PCR; TCRdb has only the in-frame clones, and not every one. The repertoire holds approximately 68,000 clones, 80% to 90% seen once, with 0.94% in the top ten. The starting material was CD4+ or CD8+ T cells sorted from blood, obtained in a trial of the OX40 agonist ivuxolimab. The rearrangement joins TRBV4-1 to TRBJ2-5; TRBD2 matches at 7 bases. This TCR came from an adult with an advanced solid tumor such as melanoma, head and neck, liver or kidney cancer. DNA of the CDR3: TGCGCCAGCAGCCAAGTCGGGGCTAGCGGAAAAGAGACCCAGTACTTC. Residues: CASSQVGASGKETQYF.